This record concerns one T cell receptor beta chain sequence. These data are taken from a study of neoadjuvant anti-PD-1 for oral cavity cancer. Looking at the study overall: Most patients had three to four biweekly doses of 3 mg/kg nivolumab before resection. Patients without progression received a fourth nivolumab dose around day 43, then surgical resection on days 50-56.

TCRdb's copy holds only in-frame clones and misses some; the assay was immunoSEQ multiplex PCR. The repertoire holds about 12,000 clones, with 70% to 75% as singletons. Specified time point: after neoadjuvant nivolumab, at surgical resection. Patients were newly diagnosed with stage II-IVA oral cavity squamous cell carcinoma without prior systemic or radiation treatment. These oral cavity squamous cell carcinomas were HPV-negative and locally advanced. This CDR3 has 15 amino acids. CDR1 is LNHDA and CDR2 is SQIVND in the germline V gene (reference sequence). Trimming shortened V by 7 bases and J by 0 bases, and 15 bases separated the two germline ends.

The V gene is TRBV19, the J gene TRBJ1-1, with D unclear. Material: PBMCs, obtained after nivolumab (anti-PD-1) treatment. The sequence was obtained from a person aged 40 to 85 with oral cavity squamous cell carcinoma. CDR3 in amino acids: CASIAGRGMNTEAFF. The CDR3 bases are TGTGCCAGTATCGCAGGACGGGGTATGAACACTGAAGCTTTCTTT.